The sequence of this T cell receptor beta chain was determined in a study of T cell responses to AZD1222 COVID-19 vaccine. Study conclusions and caveats: Spike was spanned by vaccine-associated CD4 TCRs, with dominance at 160-218 and 743-854.

Data came from immunoSEQ multiplex PCR; TCRdb stores just in-frame clones and leaves some out. Of approximately 110,000 clones listed, roughly 89% are singletons. Per germline, CDR1 SGHVS and CDR2 FQNEAQ. Trimming cost V 3 bases and J 4 bases; bases outside gene matches: 6. The CDR3 is made up of 16 amino acids. For this clone: No antigen is known for it.

Here the sequenced sample was peripheral blood, taken on day 0 of AZD1222 vaccination. The J gene is TRBJ1-4, the V gene TRBV7-8; 9 bases align to TRBD1. The source is an adult in good health. Here the CDR3 DNA reads TGTGCCAGCAGCTTCCGAGACAGGGGGGATAATGAAAAACTGTTTTTT. This sequence encodes CASSFRDRGDNEKLFF.